One T cell receptor (beta chain) is described in this entry. Its antigen is unidentified. The treatment is: oral pan-JAK inhibitor, 5-10 mg twice daily. With V trimmed by 3 bases and J by 5 bases, 13 bases remained unmatched. The CDR3 is 16 amino acids. Germline V lookup: CDR1 SGHVS, CDR2 FQNEAQ. The data were obtained in a study of CD8+ T cells in alopecia areata. Study overall: Twice daily, treated patients received 5 to 10 mg of oral tofacitinib.

Findings and caveats of the study: Lesional scalp displayed greater clonality than normal scalp, most notably in alopecia totalis/universalis.

It was cDNA, reverse transcribed from extracted RNA, that served as the sequencing template. The assay was immunoSEQ multiplex PCR, and TCRdb's table has in-frame clones only and misses some. The table lists fewer than 110,000 clones, roughly 84% of them singletons. V usage is TRBV7-8 and J usage is TRBJ2-7, with 7 bases that match TRBD2. This clonotype was sampled from a human donor with alopecia areata. Sequenced material: CD8+ T cells sorted from blood, taken at week 24, from a patient treated with tofacitinib. The CDR3 DNA sequence: TGTGCCAGCAGCTTGCGGACGGGGGGTGGGAGGCACGAGCAGTACTTC. Translation gives CASSLRTGGGRHEQYF.